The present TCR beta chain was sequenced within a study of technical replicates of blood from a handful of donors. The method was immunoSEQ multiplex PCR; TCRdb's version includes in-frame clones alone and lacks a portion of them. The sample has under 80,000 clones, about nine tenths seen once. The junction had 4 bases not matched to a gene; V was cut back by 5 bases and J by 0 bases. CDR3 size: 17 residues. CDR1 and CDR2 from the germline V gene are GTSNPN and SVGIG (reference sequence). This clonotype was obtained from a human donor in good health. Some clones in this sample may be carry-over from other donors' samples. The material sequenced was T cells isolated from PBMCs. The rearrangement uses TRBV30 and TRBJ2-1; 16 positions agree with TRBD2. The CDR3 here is CAWAGLAGGSSYNEQFF. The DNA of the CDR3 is TGTGCCTGGGCGGGACTAGCGGGAGGGAGCTCCTACAATGAGCAGTTCTTC.